Listed here are 8 T cell receptor beta chains from one sample, sequenced in a study of cytomegalovirus exposure and HLA in healthy donors. TCRdb's table, derived via immunoSEQ multiplex PCR, lists solely in-frame clones and lacks some. Among about 220,000 clones listed, just over 85% were seen once. Material: PBMCs. The receptors originated from a woman between 18 and 29 years old in good health and CMV-seronegative.

The chain is built from TRBV7-3 and TRBJ2-7; D perhaps matches TRBD2 (7 bases). Germline V gene sequence: CDR1 SGHTA, CDR2 FQGTGA. The CDR3 contains 14 residues. Between the trimmed V and J ends, which lost 5 bases and 6 bases, there was a span of 17 bases. The CDR3, as DNA: TGTGCCAGCAGCCCAGGGGCGTCGGGGGGCGAGCAGTACTTC. Translation gives CASSPGASGGEQYF.

This chain connects TRBV5-4 to TRBJ2-7; 12 nucleotides match TRBD1. This CDR3 region has 15 residues. Trimming at V came to 4 bases and at J to 4 bases, leaving 6 bases not matched to a gene. Germline CDR1 SGHNT, CDR2 YYREEE (reference sequence). The CDR3 region is CASSPGQGAMYEQYF. The CDR3 bases are TGTGCCAGCAGCCCGGGACAGGGGGCTATGTACGAGCAGTACTTC.

The chain uses TRBV29-1 and TRBJ2-2; TRBD1 matches 10 bases. The CDR3 totals 14 residues. Germline assignment: CDR1 SQVTM and CDR2 ANQGSEA. The CDR3 region is CSVRTGGPTGELFF. CDR3 DNA: TGCAGTGTGAGGACAGGGGGACCCACCGGGGAGCTGTTTTTT.

The chain employs TRBV27 and TRBJ2-1; 11 bases line up with TRBD2. Germline V gene data show CDR1 as MNHEY and CDR2 as SMNVEV (reference sequence). J gave up 2 bases and V 0 bases, and 0 bases lay outside the gene matches. The CDR3 length is 16 residues. CDR3: CASSLSGLAAYNEQFF. In nucleotides, the CDR3 is TGTGCCAGCAGTTTATCGGGACTAGCGGCCTACAATGAGCAGTTCTTC.

This clone has a single count. The chain has TRBV29-1 and TRBJ2-7, with TRBD2 identical over 10 bases. J gave up 2 bases and V 5 bases, and 15 bases lay outside the gene matches. The germline V gene has CDR1 SQVTM and CDR2 ANQGSEA. The CDR3 contains 17 residues. In DNA, the CDR3 is TGCAGCGTTAGTTCGCTAGCGGGAGAGGGGGGGACCTACGAGCAGTACTTC. This sequence encodes CSVSSLAGEGGTYEQYF.

This clone was detected once. The chain couples TRBV28 to TRBJ2-5; unclear D gene. The CDR3 is made up of 11 amino acids. Trimming pared 7 bases from V and 1 base from J, leaving 4 bases between. Germline CDR1 MDHEN, CDR2 SYDVKM. As DNA, the CDR3 is TGTGCCAGCACTAGCCAAGAGACCCAGTACTTC. Translated, it gives CASTSQETQYF.

This clone was seen more than once but under ten times. The V call is TRBV11-2, the J call TRBJ2-7; no clear D. Trimming shortened V by 1 base and J by 2 bases, and 9 bases separated the two germline ends. The CDR3 consists of 14 residues. Germline V gene sequence: CDR1 SGHAT, CDR2 FQNNGV. CDR3 protein: CASSLVSSTYEQYF. In DNA form, the CDR3 reads TGTGCCAGCAGCTTAGTGAGTTCTACCTACGAGCAGTACTTC. Looking up the rest from reference TRBV11-2 and TRBJ2-7 gives the full variable domain: EAGVAQSPRYKIIEKRQSVAFWCNPISGHATLYWYQQILGQGPKLLIQFQNNGVVDDSQLPKDRFSAERLKGVDSTLKIQPAKLEDSAVYLCASSLVSSTYEQYFGPGTRLTVT.

This chain uses TRBV29-1 with TRBJ1-4; D not certain. Trimming shortened V by 6 bases and J by 7 bases, and 12 bases separated the two germline ends. Per the germline V gene, CDR1 is SQVTM and CDR2 is ANQGSEA. The CDR3 is 12 amino acids. In DNA form, the CDR3 reads TGCAGCGTGGGAACGGGAGGTGAAAAACTGTTTTTT. Protein sequence: CSVGTGGEKLFF. The whole variable domain, remainder taken from reference TRBV29-1 and TRBJ1-4, is SAVISQKPSRDICQRGTSLTIQCQVDSQVTMMFWYRQQPGQSLTLIATANQGSEATYESGFVIDKFPISRPNLTFSTLTVSNMSPEDSSIYLCSVGTGGEKLFFGSGTQLSVL.